Included here is one TCR beta chain sequence, with context. Other DNA sequences in the sample encode the same CDR3. The data were taken from a study of T cells after somatic rescue of genetic block. Measured with immunoSEQ multiplex PCR; TCRdb has only the in-frame clones, and not every one. The sample holds approximately 110,000 clones, 90% to 95% seen once. Germline CDR1 MNHEY, CDR2 SVGAGI. The CDR3 consists of 13 residues. Trimming took 6 bases from V and 4 from J, leaving 12 bases between them. Sequenced input: peripheral blood mononuclear cells (PBMCs). The chain combines TRBV6-5 with TRBJ1-1; D might be TRBD1 (5 bases). This TCR came from a woman between 18 and 30 years old. The CDR3 region is CASRQGFGTEAFF. Here the CDR3 DNA reads TGTGCCAGCAGGCAGGGTTTCGGCACTGAAGCTTTCTTT.